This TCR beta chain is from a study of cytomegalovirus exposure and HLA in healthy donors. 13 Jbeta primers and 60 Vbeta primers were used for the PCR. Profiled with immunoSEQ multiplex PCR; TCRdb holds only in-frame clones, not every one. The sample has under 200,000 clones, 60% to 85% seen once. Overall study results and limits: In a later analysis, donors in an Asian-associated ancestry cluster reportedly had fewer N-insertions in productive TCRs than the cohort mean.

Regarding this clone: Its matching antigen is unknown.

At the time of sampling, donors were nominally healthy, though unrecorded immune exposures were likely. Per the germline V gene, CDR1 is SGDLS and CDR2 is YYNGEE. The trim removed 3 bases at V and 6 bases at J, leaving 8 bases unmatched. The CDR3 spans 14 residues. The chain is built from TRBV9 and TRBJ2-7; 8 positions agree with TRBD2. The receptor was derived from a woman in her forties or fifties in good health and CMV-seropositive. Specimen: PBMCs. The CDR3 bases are TGTGCCAGCAGCGACGACGGGACTAGTGGCGAGCAGTACTTC. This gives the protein CASSDDGTSGEQYF.